The entry that follows covers one T cell receptor beta chain sequence. Produced via immunoSEQ multiplex PCR; TCRdb's table is partial and in-frame only. The sample lists approximately 20,000 clones, 84% seen once, with about 23% in the top ten. CDR1 and CDR2 (germline): KGHDR, SFDVKD. The CDR3 sequence is 13 residues long. Trimming cost V 8 bases and J 7 bases, with 14 bases left between them. The data were obtained in a study of control samples from healthy donors and cancer patients. The sequence came from a man in his 60s with colorectal cancer. Sequencing was performed on PBMCs. J is TRBJ2-1 and V is TRBV24-1; D is possibly TRBD2 (5 bases). The DNA of the CDR3 is TGTGCCACCACCCTCGGAGGTAGGAATGAGCAGTTCTTC. It encodes CATTLGGRNEQFF.